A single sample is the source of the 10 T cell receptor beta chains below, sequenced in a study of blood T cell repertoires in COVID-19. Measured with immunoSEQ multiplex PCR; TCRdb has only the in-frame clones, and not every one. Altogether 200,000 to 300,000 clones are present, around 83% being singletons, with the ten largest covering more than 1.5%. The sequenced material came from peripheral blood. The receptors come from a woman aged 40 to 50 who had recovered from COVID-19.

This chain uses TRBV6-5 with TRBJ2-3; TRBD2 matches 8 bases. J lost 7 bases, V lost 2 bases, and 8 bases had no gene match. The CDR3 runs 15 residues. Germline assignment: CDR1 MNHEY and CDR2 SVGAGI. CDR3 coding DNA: TGTGCCAGCAGTTACCGCTTAAGCGGGGGATATACGCAGTATTTT. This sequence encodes CASSYRLSGGYTQYF.

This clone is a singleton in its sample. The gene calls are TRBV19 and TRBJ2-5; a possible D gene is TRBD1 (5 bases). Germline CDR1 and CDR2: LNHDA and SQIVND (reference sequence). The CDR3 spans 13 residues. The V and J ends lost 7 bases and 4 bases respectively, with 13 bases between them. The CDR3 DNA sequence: TGTGCCAGTAAACTTGCTGGGGCAGAGACCCAGTACTTC. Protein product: CASKLAGAETQYF.

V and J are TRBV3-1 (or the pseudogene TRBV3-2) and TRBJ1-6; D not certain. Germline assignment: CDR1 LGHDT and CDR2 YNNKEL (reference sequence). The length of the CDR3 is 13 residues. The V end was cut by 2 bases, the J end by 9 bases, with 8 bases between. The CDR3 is CASSQSLVSPLHF. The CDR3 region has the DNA TGTGCCAGCAGCCAATCTCTCGTTTCACCCCTCCACTTT.

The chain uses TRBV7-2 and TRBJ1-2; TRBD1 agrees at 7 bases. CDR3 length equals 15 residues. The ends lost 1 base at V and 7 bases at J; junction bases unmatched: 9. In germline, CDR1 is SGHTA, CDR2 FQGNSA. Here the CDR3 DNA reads TGTGCCAGCAGCTTAGGGGTAGGGGGCGCAAGTGGCTACACCTTC. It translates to CASSLGVGGASGYTF.

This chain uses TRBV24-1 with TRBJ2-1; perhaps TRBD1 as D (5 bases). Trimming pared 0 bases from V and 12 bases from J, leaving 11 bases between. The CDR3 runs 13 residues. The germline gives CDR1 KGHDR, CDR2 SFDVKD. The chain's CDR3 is CATSDLWAQGQFF. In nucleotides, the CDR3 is TGTGCCACCAGTGATTTGTGGGCCCAGGGGCAGTTCTTC.

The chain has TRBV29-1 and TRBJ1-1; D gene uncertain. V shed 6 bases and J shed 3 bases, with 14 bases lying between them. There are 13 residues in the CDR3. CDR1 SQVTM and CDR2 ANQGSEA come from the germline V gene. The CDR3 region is CSVKQNYDTEAFF. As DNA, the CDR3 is TGCAGCGTGAAACAAAATTATGACACTGAAGCTTTCTTT.

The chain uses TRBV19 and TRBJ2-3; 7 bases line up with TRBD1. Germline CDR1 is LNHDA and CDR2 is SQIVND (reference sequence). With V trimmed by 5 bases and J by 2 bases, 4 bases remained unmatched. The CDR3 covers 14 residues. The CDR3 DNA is TGTGCCAGTAGTGCAGGGACAGACACAGATACGCAGTATTTT. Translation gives CASSAGTDTDTQYF.

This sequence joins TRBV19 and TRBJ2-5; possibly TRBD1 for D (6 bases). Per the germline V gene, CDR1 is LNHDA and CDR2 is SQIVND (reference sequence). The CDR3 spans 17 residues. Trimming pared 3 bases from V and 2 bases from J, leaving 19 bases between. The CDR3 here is CASSISGRWTEQETQYF. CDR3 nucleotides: TGTGCCAGTAGTATCTCGGGACGGTGGACAGAGCAAGAGACCCAGTACTTC.

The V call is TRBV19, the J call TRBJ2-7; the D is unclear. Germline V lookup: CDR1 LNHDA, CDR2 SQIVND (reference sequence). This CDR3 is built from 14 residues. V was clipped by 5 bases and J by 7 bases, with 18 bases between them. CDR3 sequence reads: CASSRSILGGEQYF. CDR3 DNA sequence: TGTGCCAGTAGTCGCAGCATTCTAGGTGGAGAGCAGTACTTC.

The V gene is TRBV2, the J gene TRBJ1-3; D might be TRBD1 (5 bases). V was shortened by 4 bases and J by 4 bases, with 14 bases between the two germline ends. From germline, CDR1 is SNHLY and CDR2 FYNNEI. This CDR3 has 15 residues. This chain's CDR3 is CASSARHGAGNTIYF. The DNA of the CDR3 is TGTGCCAGCAGTGCCCGACATGGGGCCGGAAACACCATATATTTT.